This entry features one T cell receptor (beta chain) sequence. This sample was taken from a study of PD-L1 blockade in urothelial cancer. Study-wide context: Bladder-origin urothelial cancer in males covered most of the roughly 29 patients. The researchers analyzed blood 3 weeks (second dose) and 6 weeks after treatment start. Blood samples contained a median about 150,000 T cells.

Data came from immunoSEQ multiplex PCR; TCRdb stores just in-frame clones and leaves some out. The table has around 66,000 clones, about 81% seen once. The V gene's germline CDR1 is MDHEN and CDR2 SYDVKM. This CDR3 has 17 amino acids. V trimming: 3 bases; J trimming: 1 base; junction bases outside the gene matches: 11. Documented time point: pretreatment peripheral blood. Sequencing was performed on PBMCs, taken around atezolizumab (anti-PD-L1) treatment. The clonotype comes from a man between 70 and 80 years old with urothelial cancer. This chain uses TRBV28 with TRBJ2-7; the match to TRBD2 covers 8 bases. This chain's CDR3 is CASSFSLRLASSYEQYF. The DNA of the CDR3 is TGTGCCAGCAGTTTTTCCCTCCGACTAGCGAGTTCCTACGAGCAGTACTTC.